Below are 13 T cell receptor beta chains sequenced from a single sample in a study of CD8 T cells in Susac syndrome. Reverse transcription of roughly 0.5 to 1 ug RNA used random hexamers. In TCRdb, the immunoSEQ multiplex PCR reads were re-called with MiXCR into one record per CDR3 protein. Of about 150,000 distinct CDR3 sequences listed, 90% to 95% were seen once; the top ten hold roughly 0.15%. Sequenced input: CD4+ T cells from PBMCs. All receptors derive from a human donor with Susac syndrome.

The sample holds one count of this clonotype. V and J are TRBV29-1 and TRBJ2-5; D might be TRBD1 (5 bases). The V and J ends lost 7 bases and 5 bases respectively, with 17 bases between them. Germline CDR1 reads SQVTM; CDR2 reads ANQGSEA. This CDR3 spans 13 amino acids. The CDR3 loop reads CSAPTATEETQYF. The CDR3 nucleotides read TGCAGCGCCCCGACAGCCACTGAGGAGACCCAGTACTTC.

The chain recombines TRBV14 with TRBJ2-7; TRBD2 is a possible D gene (5 bases). Germline-derived CDR1 and CDR2 are SGHDN and FVKESK. V was shortened by 0 bases and J by 9 bases, with 18 bases between the two germline ends. The CDR3 covers 15 residues. CDR3 region: CASSQEAPGLSMQYF. In nucleotides, the CDR3 is TGTGCCAGCAGCCAAGAAGCCCCCGGACTGAGTATGCAGTACTTC. Supplemented by reference TRBV14 and TRBJ2-7, the full variable domain reads EAGVTQFPSHSVIEKGQTVTLRCDPISGHDNLYWYRRVMGKEIKFLLHFVKESKQDESGMPNNRFLAERTGGTYSTLKVQPAELEDSGVYFCASSQEAPGLSMQYFGPGTRLTVT.

The V call is TRBV6-6, the J call TRBJ1-1; D remains ambiguous. Looked up from germline, CDR1 is MNHNY and CDR2 is SVGAGI (reference sequence). The CDR3 has 14 amino acids. Trimming stripped 6 bases from V and 7 bases from J, with 18 bases between. Here the CDR3 DNA reads TGTGCCAGCAGACGAAACTGGGAGGATAGTGAAGCTTTCTTT. Its protein is CASRRNWEDSEAFF.

The gene calls are TRBV14 and TRBJ2-5; 8 nucleotides line up with TRBD2. The V and J ends lost 0 bases and 3 bases, in that order; junction bases with no gene match: 9. The germline gives CDR1 SGHDN, CDR2 FVKESK. The length of the CDR3 is 17 residues. The CDR3: CASSQEIRVAGKETQYF. CDR3 DNA: TGTGCCAGCAGCCAAGAGATCAGGGTAGCGGGGAAAGAGACCCAGTACTTC.

As DNA, the CDR3 is TGTGCCAGCAGCAAAGGAGGGGGAAGAGGCCAAGAGACCCAGTACTTC. Protein product: CASSKGGGRGQETQYF. This chain connects TRBV4-2 to TRBJ2-5; D possibly matches TRBD1 or TRBD2 (6 bases each). Trimming removed 5 bases at V and 1 base at J, with 17 bases between. The CDR3 totals 16 residues. Looked up from germline, CDR1 is LGHNA and CDR2 is YNFKEQ.

The chain employs TRBV12-3 or TRBV12-4 and TRBJ2-1, with D possibly TRBD1 on 6 matching bases. The V end lost 6 bases, the J end lost 4 bases, and 19 bases lay between the germline ends. The CDR3 length is 16 residues. The CDR3 sequence: CASSPRGGSLYNEQFF. The DNA for the CDR3 is TGTGCCAGCAGCCCCAGGGGCGGGTCCCTATACAATGAGCAGTTCTTC.

V usage is TRBV29-1 and J usage is TRBJ2-3, with 11 bases identical to TRBD2. J lost 4 bases, V lost 2 bases, and 14 bases had no gene match. This CDR3 spans 18 amino acids. In germline, CDR1 is SQVTM, CDR2 ANQGSEA. The CDR3 here is CSVERLAGGRIGADTQYF. The CDR3 region has the DNA TGCAGCGTTGAACGGCTAGCGGGGGGCCGGATCGGGGCAGATACGCAGTATTTT.

This sequence joins TRBV29-1 and TRBJ1-5; D is undetermined. The CDR3 sequence is 13 residues long. Trimming removed 6 bases at V and 3 bases at J, with 12 bases between. Germline loops: CDR1 SQVTM, CDR2 ANQGSEA. The DNA for the CDR3 is TGCAGCGTGCGATTTGACATCAATCAGCCCCAGCATTTT. Its translation is CSVRFDINQPQHF.

This chain uses TRBV7-9 with TRBJ2-2; 10 bases are a match to TRBD1. Germline CDR1 and CDR2: SEHNR and FQNEAQ (reference sequence). The trim removed 3 bases at V and 5 bases at J, leaving 0 bases unmatched. The CDR3 is made up of 14 amino acids. The CDR3 sequence is CASSLGQGTGELFF. CDR3 nucleotides: TGTGCCAGCAGCTTGGGACAGGGGACCGGGGAGCTGTTTTTT. Full variable domain (outside the CDR3, taken from reference TRBV7-9 and TRBJ2-2): DTGVSQNPRHKITKRGQNVTFRCDPISEHNRLYWYRQTLGQGPEFLTYFQNEAQLEKSRLLSDRFSAERPKGSFSTLEIQRTEQGDSAMYLCASSLGQGTGELFFGEGSRLTVL.

The V call is TRBV4-3, the J call TRBJ2-3; 9 nucleotides match TRBD2. The CDR3 is 16 amino acids. Germline V gene data show CDR1 as LGHNA and CDR2 as YSLEER. V was clipped by 3 bases and J by 2 bases; unmatched bases: 6. CDR3 protein: CASSQGSGGNTDTQYF. CDR3 coding DNA: TGCGCCAGCAGCCAGGGTAGCGGGGGCAACACAGATACGCAGTATTTT.

V usage is TRBV27 and J usage is TRBJ1-2, with D perhaps matching TRBD1 (5 bases). From germline, CDR1 is MNHEY and CDR2 SMNVEV (reference sequence). Trimming pared 8 bases from V and 0 bases from J, leaving 13 bases between. This CDR3 region has 14 residues. The CDR3 is CASSRGATNYGYTF. The CDR3 DNA reads as TGTGCCAGCTCAAGAGGGGCTACTAACTATGGCTACACCTTC.

The gene calls are TRBV10-3 and TRBJ1-6; a weak D match, TRBD1 (5 bases). This CDR3 has 14 residues. V was trimmed by 11 bases and J by 8 bases, leaving 19 bases between them. Germline CDR1 reads ENHRY; CDR2 reads SYGVKD. CDR3: CACSRGTLDSPLHF. The CDR3 bases are TGTGCCTGCTCCCGGGGGACCTTAGATTCACCCCTCCACTTT.

The J gene is TRBJ1-2, the V gene TRBV24-1, with no clear D. CDR1 is KGHDR and CDR2 is SFDVKD in the germline V gene. V lost 4 bases and J lost 7, with 15 bases in between. CDR3 size: 14 residues. CDR3 nucleotide sequence: TGTGCCACCAGTGACTCAGGTTCTGGTACTGGCTACACCTTC. It specifies CATSDSGSGTGYTF.